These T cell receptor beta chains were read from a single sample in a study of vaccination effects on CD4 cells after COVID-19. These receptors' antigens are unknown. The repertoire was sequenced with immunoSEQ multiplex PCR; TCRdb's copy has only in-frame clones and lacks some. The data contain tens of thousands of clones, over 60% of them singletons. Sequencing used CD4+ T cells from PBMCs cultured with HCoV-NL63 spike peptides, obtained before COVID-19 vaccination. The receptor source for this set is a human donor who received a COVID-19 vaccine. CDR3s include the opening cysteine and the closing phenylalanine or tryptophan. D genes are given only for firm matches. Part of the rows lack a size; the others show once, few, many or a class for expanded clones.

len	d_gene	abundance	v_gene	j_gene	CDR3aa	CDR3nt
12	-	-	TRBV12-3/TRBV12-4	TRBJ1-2	CASTNAGERYTF	TGTGCCAGCACTAATGCCGGGGAGCGCTACACCTTC
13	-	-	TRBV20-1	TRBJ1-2	CSASYRGNYGYTF	TGCAGTGCTAGTTATCGAGGGAACTATGGCTACACCTTC
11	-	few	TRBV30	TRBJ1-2	CAWSVGQGPTF	TGTGCCTGGAGCGTGGGCCAGGGACCCACCTTC
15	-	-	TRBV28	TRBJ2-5	CASGGGGQYQETQYF	TGTGCCAGCGGCGGAGGCGGGCAGTACCAAGAGACCCAGTACTTC
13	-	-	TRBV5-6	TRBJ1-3	CASSLAPQGTIYF	TGTGCCAGCAGCTTGGCCCCCCAGGGTACCATATATTTT
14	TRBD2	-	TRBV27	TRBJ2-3	CASSLKRGPDTQYF	TGTGCCAGCAGTTTAAAGCGGGGCCCAGATACGCAGTATTTT
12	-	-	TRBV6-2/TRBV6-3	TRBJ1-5	CASSPSNQPQHF	TGTGCCAGCAGCCCTTCCAATCAGCCCCAGCATTTT
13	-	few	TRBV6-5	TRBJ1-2	CASSYKRAGGYTF	TGTGCCAGCAGTTATAAGAGGGCTGGTGGCTACACCTTC
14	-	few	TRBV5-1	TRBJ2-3	CASSEGPSTDTQYF	TGCGCCAGCAGCGAGGGTCCTAGCACAGATACGCAGTATTTT
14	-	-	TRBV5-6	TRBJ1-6	CASSLGGVRSPLHF	TGTGCCAGCAGCTTGGGAGGGGTACGTTCACCCCTCCACTTT
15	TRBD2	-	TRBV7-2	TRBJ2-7	CASSPGGTRTYEQYF	TGTGCCAGCAGCCCCGGGGGGACTAGAACCTACGAGCAGTACTTC
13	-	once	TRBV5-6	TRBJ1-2	CASYTLGSYGYTF	TGTGCCAGCTACACCCTAGGTAGCTATGGCTACACCTTC
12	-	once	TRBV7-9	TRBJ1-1	CASSRDEGKAFF	TGTGCCAGCAGCCGGGACGAGGGAAAAGCTTTCTTT
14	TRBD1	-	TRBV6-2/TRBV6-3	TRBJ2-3	CASSEQGAKDTQYF	TGTGCCAGCAGCGAACAGGGGGCTAAAGATACGCAGTATTTT
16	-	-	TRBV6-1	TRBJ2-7	CASSEAWRVSSYEQYF	TGTGCCAGCAGTGAAGCGTGGAGGGTAAGCTCCTACGAGCAGTACTTC
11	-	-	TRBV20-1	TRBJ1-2	CSATDSIGYTF	TGCAGTGCTACAGACTCGATCGGCTACACCTTC
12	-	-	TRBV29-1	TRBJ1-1	CSVDQGRTEAFF	TGCAGCGTTGATCAGGGTCGTACTGAAGCTTTCTTT
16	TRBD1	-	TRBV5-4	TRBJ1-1	CASSSPKGARNTEAFF	TGTGCCAGCAGCTCTCCAAAGGGGGCTAGGAACACTGAAGCTTTCTTT
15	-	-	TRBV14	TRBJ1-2	CASSQDFRGRGGYTF	TGTGCCAGCAGCCAAGATTTTAGGGGACGTGGTGGCTACACCTTC
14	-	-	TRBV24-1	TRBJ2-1	CATSDLSRYNEQFF	TGTGCCACCAGTGATTTAAGCCGGTACAATGAGCAGTTCTTC
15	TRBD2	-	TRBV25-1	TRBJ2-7	CASSDSGGPAYEQYF	TGTGCCAGCAGTGATAGCGGGGGGCCTGCCTACGAGCAGTACTTC
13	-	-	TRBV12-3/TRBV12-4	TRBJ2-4	CASLLGGKNIQYF	TGTGCCAGCTTGCTTGGGGGCAAAAACATTCAGTACTTC
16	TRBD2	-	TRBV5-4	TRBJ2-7	CASSLDAAGGSYEQYF	TGTGCCAGCAGCTTGGATGCGGCGGGGGGCTCCTACGAGCAGTACTTC
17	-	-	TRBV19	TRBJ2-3	CASSRGRDTPLTDTQYF	TGTGCCAGTAGTCGGGGAAGGGACACCCCTCTCACAGATACGCAGTATTTT
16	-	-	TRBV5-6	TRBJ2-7	CASSLAVVYRSYEQYF	TGTGCCAGCAGCTTGGCCGTCGTTTACAGGTCATACGAGCAGTACTTC
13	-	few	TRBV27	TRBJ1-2	CASSSDRHYGYTF	TGTGCCAGCAGTTCCGACAGACACTATGGCTACACCTTC